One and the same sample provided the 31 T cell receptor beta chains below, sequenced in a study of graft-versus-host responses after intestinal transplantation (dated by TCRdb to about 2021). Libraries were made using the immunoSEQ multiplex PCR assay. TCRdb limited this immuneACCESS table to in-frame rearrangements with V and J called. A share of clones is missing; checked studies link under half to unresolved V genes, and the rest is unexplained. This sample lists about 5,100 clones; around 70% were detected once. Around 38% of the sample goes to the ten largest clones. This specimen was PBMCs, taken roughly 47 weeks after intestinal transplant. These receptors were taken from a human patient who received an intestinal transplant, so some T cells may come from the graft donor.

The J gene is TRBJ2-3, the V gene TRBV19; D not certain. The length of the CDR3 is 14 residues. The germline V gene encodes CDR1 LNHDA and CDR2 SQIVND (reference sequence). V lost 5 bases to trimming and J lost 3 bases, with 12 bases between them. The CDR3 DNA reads TGTGCCAGTAGTTCCTGGAATTGGACAGATACGCAGTATTTT. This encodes CASSSWNWTDTQYF.

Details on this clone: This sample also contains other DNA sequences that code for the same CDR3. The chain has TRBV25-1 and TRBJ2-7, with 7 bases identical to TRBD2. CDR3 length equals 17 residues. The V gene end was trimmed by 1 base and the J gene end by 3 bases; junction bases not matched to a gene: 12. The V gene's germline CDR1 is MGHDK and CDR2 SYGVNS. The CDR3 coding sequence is TGTGCCAGCAGTGAATCTTCCGGTGGGGGGGACTACTACGAGCAGTACTTC. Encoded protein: CASSESSGGGDYYEQYF.

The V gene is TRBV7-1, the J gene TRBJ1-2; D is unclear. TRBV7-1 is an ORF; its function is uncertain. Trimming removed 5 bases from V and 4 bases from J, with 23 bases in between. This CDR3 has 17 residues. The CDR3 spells CASSHRFHEGKIYGYTF. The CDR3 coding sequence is TGTGCCAGCAGCCATCGCTTTCACGAGGGAAAGATCTATGGCTACACCTTC.

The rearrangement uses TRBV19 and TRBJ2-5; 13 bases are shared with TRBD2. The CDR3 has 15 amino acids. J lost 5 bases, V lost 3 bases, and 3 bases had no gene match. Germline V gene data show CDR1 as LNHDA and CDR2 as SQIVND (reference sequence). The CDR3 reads CASSITSGGVETQYF. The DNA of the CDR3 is TGTGCCAGTAGTATTACTAGCGGGGGGGTGGAGACCCAGTACTTC.

The CDR3 region is CASSPRQGVTYEQYF. CDR3 sequence (DNA): TGTGCCAGCAGTCCACGACAGGGGGTGACCTACGAGCAGTACTTC. The chain recombines TRBV27 with TRBJ2-7, with 9 bases aligning to TRBD1. Germline CDR1 reads MNHEY; CDR2 reads SMNVEV (reference sequence). The length of the CDR3 is 15 residues. J was trimmed by 2 bases and V by 5 bases; bases with no gene match: 7.

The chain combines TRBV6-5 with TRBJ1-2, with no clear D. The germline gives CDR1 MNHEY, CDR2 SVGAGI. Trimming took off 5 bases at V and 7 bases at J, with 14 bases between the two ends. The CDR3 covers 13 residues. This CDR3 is CASSPQDPGGYTF. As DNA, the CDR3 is TGTGCCAGCAGTCCTCAGGACCCCGGTGGCTACACCTTC.

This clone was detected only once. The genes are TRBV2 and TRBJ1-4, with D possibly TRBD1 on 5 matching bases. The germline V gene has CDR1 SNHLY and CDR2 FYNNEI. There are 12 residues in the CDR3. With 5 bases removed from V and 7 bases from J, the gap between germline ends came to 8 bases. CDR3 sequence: CASSPGGEKLFF. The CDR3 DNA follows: TGTGCCAGCAGTCCCGGGGGTGAAAAACTGTTTTTT.

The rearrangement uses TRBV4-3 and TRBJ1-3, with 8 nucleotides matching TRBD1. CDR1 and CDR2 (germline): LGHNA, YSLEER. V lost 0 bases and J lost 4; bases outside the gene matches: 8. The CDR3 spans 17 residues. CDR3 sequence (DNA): TGCGCCAGCAGCCAAGACAGTGGACAGGGAAGGGGAAACACCATATATTTT. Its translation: CASSQDSGQGRGNTIYF.

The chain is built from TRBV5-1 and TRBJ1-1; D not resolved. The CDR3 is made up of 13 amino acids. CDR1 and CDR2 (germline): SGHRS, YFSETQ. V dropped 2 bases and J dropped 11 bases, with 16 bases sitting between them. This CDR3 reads CASSLGQGGEAFF. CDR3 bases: TGCGCCAGCAGCTTAGGTCAAGGTGGAGAGGCTTTCTTT. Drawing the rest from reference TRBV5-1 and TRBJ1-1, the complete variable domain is KAGVTQTPRYLIKTRGQQVTLSCSPISGHRSVSWYQQTPGQGLQFLFEYFSETQRNKGNFPGRFSGRQFSNSRSEMNVSTLELGDSALYLCASSLGQGGEAFFGQGTRLTVV.

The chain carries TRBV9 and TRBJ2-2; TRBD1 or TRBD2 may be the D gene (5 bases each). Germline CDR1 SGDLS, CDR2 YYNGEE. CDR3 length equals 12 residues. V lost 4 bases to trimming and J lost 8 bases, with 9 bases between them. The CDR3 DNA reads TGTGCCAGCAGCCCCTGGGGGGGGGAGCTGTTTTTT. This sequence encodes CASSPWGGELFF.

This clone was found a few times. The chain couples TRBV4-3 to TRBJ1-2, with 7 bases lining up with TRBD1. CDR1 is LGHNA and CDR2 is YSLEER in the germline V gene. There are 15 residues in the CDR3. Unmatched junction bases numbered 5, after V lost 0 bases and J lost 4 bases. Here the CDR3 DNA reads TGCGCCAGCAGCCAAGACAGGGGGTCGGGCTATGGCTACACCTTC. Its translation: CASSQDRGSGYGYTF.

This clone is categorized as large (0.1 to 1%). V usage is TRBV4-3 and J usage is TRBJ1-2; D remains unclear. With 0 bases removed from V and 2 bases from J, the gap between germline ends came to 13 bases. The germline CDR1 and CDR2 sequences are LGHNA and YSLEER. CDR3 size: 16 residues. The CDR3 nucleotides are TGCGCCAGCAGCCAAGATATTGGCTTTACAAACTATGGCTACACCTTC. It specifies CASSQDIGFTNYGYTF.

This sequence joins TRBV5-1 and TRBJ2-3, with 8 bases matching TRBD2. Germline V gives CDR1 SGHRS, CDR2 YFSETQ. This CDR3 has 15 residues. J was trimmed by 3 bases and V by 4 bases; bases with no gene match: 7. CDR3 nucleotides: TGCGCCAGCAGCCCGTTAGCGGGGAGGACAGATACGCAGTATTTT. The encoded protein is CASSPLAGRTDTQYF.

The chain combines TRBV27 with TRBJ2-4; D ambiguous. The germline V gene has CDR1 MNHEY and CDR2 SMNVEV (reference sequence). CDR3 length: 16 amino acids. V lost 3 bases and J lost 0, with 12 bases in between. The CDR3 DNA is TGTGCCAGCAGTTTGAGTTTTGGGTTAGCCAAAAACATTCAGTACTTC. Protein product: CASSLSFGLAKNIQYF.

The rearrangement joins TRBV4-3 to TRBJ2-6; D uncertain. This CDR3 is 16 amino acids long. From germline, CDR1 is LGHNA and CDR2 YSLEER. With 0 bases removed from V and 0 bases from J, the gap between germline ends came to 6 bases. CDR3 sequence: CASSQDSTSGANVLTF. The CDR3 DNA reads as TGCGCCAGCAGCCAAGACAGTACCTCTGGGGCCAACGTCCTGACTTTC.

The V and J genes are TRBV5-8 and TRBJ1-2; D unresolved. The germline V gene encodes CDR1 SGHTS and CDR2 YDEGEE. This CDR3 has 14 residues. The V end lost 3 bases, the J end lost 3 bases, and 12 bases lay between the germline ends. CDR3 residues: CASSSVWGDYGYTF. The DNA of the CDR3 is TGTGCCAGCAGCTCTGTATGGGGTGACTATGGCTACACCTTC.

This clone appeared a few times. As DNA, the CDR3 is TGTGCCATCAGTGACACGACAGGGGGCGGTGGCTACACCTTC. This translates into CAISDTTGGGGYTF. The rearrangement links TRBV10-3 to TRBJ1-2; TRBD1 aligns across 10 bases. J gave up 7 bases and V 3 bases, and 5 bases lay outside the gene matches. From germline, CDR1 is ENHRY and CDR2 SYGVKD. The CDR3 covers 14 residues.

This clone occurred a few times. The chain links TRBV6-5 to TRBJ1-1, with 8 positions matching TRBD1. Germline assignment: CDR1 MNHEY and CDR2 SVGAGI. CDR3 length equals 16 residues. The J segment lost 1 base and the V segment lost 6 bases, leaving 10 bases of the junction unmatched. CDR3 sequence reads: CASRYRGGVGNTEAFF. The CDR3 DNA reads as TGTGCCAGCAGGTACAGGGGGGGCGTGGGGAACACTGAAGCTTTCTTT.

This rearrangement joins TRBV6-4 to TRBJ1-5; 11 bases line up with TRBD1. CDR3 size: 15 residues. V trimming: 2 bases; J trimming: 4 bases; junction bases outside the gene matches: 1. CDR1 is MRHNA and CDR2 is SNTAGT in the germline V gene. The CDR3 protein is CASSDGTGGNQPQHF. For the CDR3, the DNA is TGTGCCAGCAGTGACGGGACAGGGGGAAATCAGCCCCAGCATTTT.

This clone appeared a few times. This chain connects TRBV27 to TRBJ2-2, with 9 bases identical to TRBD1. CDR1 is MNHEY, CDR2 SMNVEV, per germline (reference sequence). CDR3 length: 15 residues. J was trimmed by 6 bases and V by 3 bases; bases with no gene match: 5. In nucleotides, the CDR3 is TGTGCCAGCAGTTTCTCCGGGACAGGGTCCGGGGAGCTGTTTTTT. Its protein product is CASSFSGTGSGELFF.

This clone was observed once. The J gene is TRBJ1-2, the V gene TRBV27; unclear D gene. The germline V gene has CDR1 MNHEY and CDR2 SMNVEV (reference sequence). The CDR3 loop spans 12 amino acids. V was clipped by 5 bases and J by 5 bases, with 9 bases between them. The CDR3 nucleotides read TGTGCCAGCAGTACCAGAGGGTATGGCTACACCTTC. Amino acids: CASSTRGYGYTF.

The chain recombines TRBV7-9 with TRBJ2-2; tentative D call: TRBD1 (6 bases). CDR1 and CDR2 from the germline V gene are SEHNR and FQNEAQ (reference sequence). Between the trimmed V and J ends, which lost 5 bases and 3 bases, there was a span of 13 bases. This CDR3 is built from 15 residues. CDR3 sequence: CASSPGQRDTGELFF. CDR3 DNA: TGTGCCAGCAGCCCCGGACAGAGGGACACCGGGGAGCTGTTTTTT.

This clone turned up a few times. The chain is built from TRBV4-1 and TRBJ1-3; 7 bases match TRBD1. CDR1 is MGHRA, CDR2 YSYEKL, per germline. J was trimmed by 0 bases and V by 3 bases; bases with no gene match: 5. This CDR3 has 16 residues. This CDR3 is CASSHFDRDSGNTIYF. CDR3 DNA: TGCGCCAGCAGCCATTTCGACAGGGACTCTGGAAACACCATATATTTT.

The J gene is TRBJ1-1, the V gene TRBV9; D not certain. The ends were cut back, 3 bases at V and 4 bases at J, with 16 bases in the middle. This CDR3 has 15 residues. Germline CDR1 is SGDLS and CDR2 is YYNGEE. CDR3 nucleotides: TGTGCCAGCAGCGGTACCGAGGGAACCCCCACTGAAGCTTTCTTT. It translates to CASSGTEGTPTEAFF.

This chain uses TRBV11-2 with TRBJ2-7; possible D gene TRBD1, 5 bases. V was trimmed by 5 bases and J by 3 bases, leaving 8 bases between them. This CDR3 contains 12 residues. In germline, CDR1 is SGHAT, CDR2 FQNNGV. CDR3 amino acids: CASSTQGYEQYF. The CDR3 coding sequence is TGTGCCAGCAGCACGCAGGGCTACGAGCAGTACTTC.

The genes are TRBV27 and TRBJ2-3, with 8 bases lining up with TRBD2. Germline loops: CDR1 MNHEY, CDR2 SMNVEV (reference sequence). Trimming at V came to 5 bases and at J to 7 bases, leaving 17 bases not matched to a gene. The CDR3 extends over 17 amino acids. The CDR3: CASSPIRLAGGRNTQYF. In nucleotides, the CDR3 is TGTGCCAGCAGTCCCATCAGGTTGGCGGGGGGTCGGAATACGCAGTATTTT.

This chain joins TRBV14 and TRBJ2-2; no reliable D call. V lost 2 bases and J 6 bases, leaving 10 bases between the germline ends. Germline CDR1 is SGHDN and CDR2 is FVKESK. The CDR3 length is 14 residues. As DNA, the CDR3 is TGTGCCAGCAGCCAACGTGAAGGACCCGGGGAGCTGTTTTTT. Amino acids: CASSQREGPGELFF.

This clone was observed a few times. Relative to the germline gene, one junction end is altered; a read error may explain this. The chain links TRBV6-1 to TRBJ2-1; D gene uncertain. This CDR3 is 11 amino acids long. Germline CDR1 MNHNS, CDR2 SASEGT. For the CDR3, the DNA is TGTGCCAGCAGCACCTACGATGAGCAGTTCTTC. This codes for CASSTYDEQFF.

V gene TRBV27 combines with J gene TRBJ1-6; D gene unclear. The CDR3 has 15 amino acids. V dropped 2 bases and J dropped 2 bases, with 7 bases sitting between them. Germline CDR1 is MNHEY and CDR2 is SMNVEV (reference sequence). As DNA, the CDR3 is TGTGCCAGCAGTTTAAGGGAGGCCTATAATTCACCCCTCCACTTT. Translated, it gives CASSLREAYNSPLHF.

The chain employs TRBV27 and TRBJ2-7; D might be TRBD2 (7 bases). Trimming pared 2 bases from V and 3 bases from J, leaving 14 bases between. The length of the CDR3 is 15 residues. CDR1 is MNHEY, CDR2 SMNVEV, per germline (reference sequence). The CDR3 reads CASSLGRGRLYEQYF. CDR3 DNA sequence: TGTGCCAGCAGTTTAGGGCGGGGGCGTCTCTACGAGCAGTACTTC.

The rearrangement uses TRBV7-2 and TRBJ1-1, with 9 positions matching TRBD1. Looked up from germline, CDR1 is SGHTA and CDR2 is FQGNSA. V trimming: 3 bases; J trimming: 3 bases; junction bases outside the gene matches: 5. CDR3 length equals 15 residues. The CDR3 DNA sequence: TGTGCCAGCAGCTTTCGGGACAGGGACTACACTGAAGCTTTCTTT. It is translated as CASSFRDRDYTEAFF.